A selection of T cell receptor beta chains follows, all from one sample in a study of T cells after yellow fever vaccination. TCRdb re-called the 5' RACE reads with MiXCR, one entry per CDR3 protein. Of some 240,000 distinct CDR3 sequences in the sample, roughly 5.2% were seen once. The input for sequencing was CD4+ T cells sorted from PBMCs, taken on the day of the yellow fever booster vaccination. These receptors all stem from a man in his late teens or twenties who received the YFV17D yellow fever vaccine. CDR3s include the opening cysteine and the closing phenylalanine or tryptophan. D genes are given only for firm matches. Expanded clones are given a class, and other clones once, few, many or no size at all.

CASSHRVFLNTEAFF,TGTGCCAGCAGTCACAGGGTATTCTTGAACACTGAAGCTTTCTTT,TRBV6-2/TRBV6-3,few,TRBJ1-1,.
CSASFSGQELNQPQHF,TGCAGTGCTAGTTTTAGCGGACAGGAATTGAATCAGCCCCAGCATTTT,TRBV20-1,.,TRBJ1-5,TRBD1
CASSLVPAAREKLFF,TGTGCCAGCAGTCTGGTCCCGGCAGCCAGAGAAAAACTGTTTTTT,TRBV11-2,few,TRBJ1-4,.
CASRRASNTGELFF,TGCGCCAGCAGAAGGGCATCGAACACCGGGGAGCTGTTTTTT,TRBV5-1,.,TRBJ2-2,.
CASSQDPGTSEKLFF,TGCGCCAGCAGCCAAGATCCAGGGACCTCGGAAAAACTGTTTTTT,TRBV4-3,few,TRBJ1-4,.
CSVPEGNTEAFF,TGCAGTGTACCCGAAGGGAACACTGAAGCTTTCTTT,TRBV20-1,many,TRBJ1-1,.
CAISQQGYTIYF,TGTGCCATCAGCCAACAGGGCTACACCATATATTTT,TRBV10-3,few,TRBJ1-3,.
CASSLYAGNTEAFF,TGTGCCAGCAGTTTATATGCGGGGAACACTGAAGCTTTCTTT,TRBV27,.,TRBJ1-1,.
CASSSRQGTSAYNSPLHF,TGTGCCAGCAGCTCACGACAGGGAACGTCGGCATATAATTCACCCCTCCACTTT,TRBV6-6,.,TRBJ1-6,TRBD1
CASSKPAGNGYTF,TGTGCCAGCAGCAAACCGGCGGGAAATGGCTACACCTTC,TRBV7-3,many,TRBJ1-2,.
CASSERSNRANTGELFF,TGTGCCAGCAGTGAACGCAGTAACAGAGCGAACACCGGGGAGCTGTTTTTT,TRBV6-1,.,TRBJ2-2,.
CASSLDTGSGGYTF,TGCGCCAGCAGCTTGGATACGGGGTCGGGTGGCTACACCTTC,TRBV5-1,many,TRBJ1-2,.
CSVWGGTGGLNTEAFF,TGCAGCGTTTGGGGAGGTACCGGGGGATTGAACACTGAAGCTTTCTTT,TRBV29-1,few,TRBJ1-1,.
CASKGGEAGELFF,TGTGCCAGCAAGGGCGGGGAGGCCGGGGAGCTGTTTTTT,TRBV6-5,few,TRBJ2-2,.
CASSLRQDSSYEQYF,TGCGCCAGCAGCCTGCGACAGGACTCCTCCTACGAGCAGTACTTC,TRBV4-1,many,TRBJ2-7,.
CSARWETQYF,TGCAGCGCCCGCTGGGAGACCCAGTACTTC,TRBV29-1,.,TRBJ2-5,.
CASRVPPGDTQYF,TGTGCCAGCAGAGTCCCGCCGGGGGATACGCAGTATTTT,TRBV2,.,TRBJ2-3,.
CASRAGTGGVEQYF,TGTGCCAGCAGAGCCGGGACAGGGGGCGTGGAGCAGTACTTC,TRBV7-9,many,TRBJ2-7,TRBD1
CASRPTGVGPYEQYF,TGTGCCAGCAGACCCACAGGGGTGGGACCTTACGAGCAGTACTTC,TRBV6-6,few,TRBJ2-7,TRBD1
CSAPVLPGTDTQYF,TGCAGTGCTCCGGTCCTCCCCGGCACAGATACGCAGTATTTT,TRBV20-1,few,TRBJ2-3,.
CASSTGTVPYNEQFF,TGTGCCAGCAGTACCGGGACAGTTCCCTACAATGAGCAGTTCTTC,TRBV6-2/TRBV6-3,.,TRBJ2-1,TRBD1
CASRPAGTGFNEQFF,TGTGCCAGCAGACCGGCCGGGACAGGGTTTAATGAGCAGTTCTTC,TRBV12-3/TRBV12-4,.,TRBJ2-1,TRBD1
CASSQDLRPDTQYF,TGTGCCAGCAGCCAAGATTTGAGGCCAGATACGCAGTATTTT,TRBV3-1,.,TRBJ2-3,.
CAIRTGVEQFF,TGTGCCATCAGGACGGGGGTAGAGCAGTTCTTC,TRBV10-3,many,TRBJ2-1,.
CASTRPGPFAAFF,TGTGCCAGCACGAGACCGGGACCCTTCGCAGCTTTCTTT,TRBV7-9,few,TRBJ1-1,.
CASSWTGGSGELFF,TGTGCCAGCAGCTGGACAGGGGGCTCCGGGGAGCTGTTTTTT,TRBV7-9,.,TRBJ2-2,TRBD1
CASRTATGGNTIYF,TGTGCCAGCAGGACAGCCACCGGGGGAAACACCATATATTTT,TRBV6-5,few,TRBJ1-3,.
CASSRTGAAEAFF,TGTGCCAGCAGCCGGACAGGGGCGGCTGAAGCTTTCTTT,TRBV3-1,few,TRBJ1-1,TRBD1
CASSINRGGEKLFF,TGTGCCAGCAGCATCAACAGGGGTGGTGAAAAACTGTTTTTT,TRBV7-2,many,TRBJ1-4,TRBD1
CASSFPRTGSSPLHF,TGTGCCAGCAGCTTCCCCCGGACAGGGAGTTCACCCCTCCACTTT,TRBV11-1,few,TRBJ1-6,TRBD1
CASSEGQTTDTQYF,TGCGCCAGCAGTGAGGGACAGACCACAGATACGCAGTATTTT,TRBV10-2,many,TRBJ2-3,.
CASSPRGGTEAFF,TGTGCCAGCAGCCCCAGGGGTGGGACTGAAGCTTTCTTT,TRBV6-6,many,TRBJ1-1,.
CASSPLDRGGGNQPQHF,TGTGCCAGCAGCCCCTTGGACAGGGGGGGAGGCAATCAGCCCCAGCATTTT,TRBV6-5,many,TRBJ1-5,TRBD1
CASSPIPPSQHGELFF,TGCGCCAGCAGCCCCATTCCCCCTTCGCAGCACGGGGAGCTGTTTTTT,TRBV5-1,.,TRBJ2-2,.